Detailed here is one T cell receptor (beta chain). Antigen unknown. A much larger clone differs from this one at a single base, so this may be a read error. Every TCR beta cDNA library bore unique molecular identifiers. Yield was about 500,000 cDNA molecules from about 0.94 to 9.7 million T cells. TCRdb re-analysed the PCR reads in MiXCR, keeping a single row per CDR3 protein. Among approximately 570,000 distinct CDR3 sequences listed, roughly 40% were seen once. The data were obtained in a study of post-analysis software for immune sequencing data. Whole-study findings and limits: Higher frequency in patients than in controls was seen for about five TRBV segments, with TRBV5-6, TRBV5-1 and TRBV20-1 among them. Strong co-clustering by F measure was evident for samples that had been prepared in the same batch.

V shed 2 bases and J 3 bases; nucleotides not matched to a gene: 0. The CDR3 totals 15 residues. The germline V gene has CDR1 MGHDK and CDR2 SYGVNS. Sequenced: blood. The sequence was collected from a girl aged 10-17 years with multiple sclerosis. The chain joins TRBV25-1 to TRBJ2-2, with 10 bases matching TRBD1. Written as DNA, the CDR3 is TGTGCCAGCAGTGAAGGGACAGGGGACACCGGGGAGCTGTTTTTT. It translates to CASSEGTGDTGELFF.